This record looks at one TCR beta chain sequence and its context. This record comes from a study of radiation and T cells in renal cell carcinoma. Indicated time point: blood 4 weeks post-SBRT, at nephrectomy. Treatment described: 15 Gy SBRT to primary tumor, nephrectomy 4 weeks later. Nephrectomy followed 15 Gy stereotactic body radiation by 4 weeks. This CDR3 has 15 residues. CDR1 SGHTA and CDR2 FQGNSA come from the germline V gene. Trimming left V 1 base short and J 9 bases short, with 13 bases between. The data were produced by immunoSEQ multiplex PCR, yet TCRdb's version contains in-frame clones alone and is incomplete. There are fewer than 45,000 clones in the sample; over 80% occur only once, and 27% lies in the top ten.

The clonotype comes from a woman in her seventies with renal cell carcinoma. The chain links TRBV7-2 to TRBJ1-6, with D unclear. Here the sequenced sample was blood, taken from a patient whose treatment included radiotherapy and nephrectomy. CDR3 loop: CASSLDGRLGSPLHF. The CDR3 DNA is TGTGCCAGCAGCTTAGACGGGAGGTTGGGTTCACCCCTCCACTTT.